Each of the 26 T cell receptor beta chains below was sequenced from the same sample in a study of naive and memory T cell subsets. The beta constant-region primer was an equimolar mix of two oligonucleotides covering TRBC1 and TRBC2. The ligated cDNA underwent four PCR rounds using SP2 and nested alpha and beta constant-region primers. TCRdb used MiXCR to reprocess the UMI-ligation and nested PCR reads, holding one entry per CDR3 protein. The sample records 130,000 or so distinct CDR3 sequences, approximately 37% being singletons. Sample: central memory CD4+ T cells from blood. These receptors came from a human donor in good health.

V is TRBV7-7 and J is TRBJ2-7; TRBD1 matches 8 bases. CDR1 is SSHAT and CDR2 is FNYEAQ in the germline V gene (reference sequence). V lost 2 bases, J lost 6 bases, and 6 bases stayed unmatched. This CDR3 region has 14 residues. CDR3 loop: CASSLTDRVSEQYF. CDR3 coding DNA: TGTGCCAGCAGCTTAACGGACAGGGTATCCGAGCAGTACTTC.

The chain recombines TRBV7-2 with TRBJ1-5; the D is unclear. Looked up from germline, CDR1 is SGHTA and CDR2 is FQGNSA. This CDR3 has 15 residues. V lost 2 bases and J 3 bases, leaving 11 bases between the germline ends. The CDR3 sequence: CASSLTLQDNQPQHF. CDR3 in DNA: TGTGCCAGCAGCTTAACTCTGCAGGACAATCAGCCCCAGCATTTT.

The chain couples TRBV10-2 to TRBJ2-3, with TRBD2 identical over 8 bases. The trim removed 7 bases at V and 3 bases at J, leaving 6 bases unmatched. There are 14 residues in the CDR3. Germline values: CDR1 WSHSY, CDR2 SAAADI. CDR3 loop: CASIPSGRTDTQYF. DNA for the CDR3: TGCGCCAGCATTCCAAGCGGGAGAACAGATACGCAGTATTTT.

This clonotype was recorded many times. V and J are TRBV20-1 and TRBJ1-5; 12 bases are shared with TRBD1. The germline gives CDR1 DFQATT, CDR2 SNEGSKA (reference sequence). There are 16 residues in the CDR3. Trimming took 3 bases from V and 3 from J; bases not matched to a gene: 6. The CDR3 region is CSARIPGQGANQPQHF. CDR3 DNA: TGCAGTGCTAGGATACCGGGACAGGGGGCCAATCAGCCCCAGCATTTT.

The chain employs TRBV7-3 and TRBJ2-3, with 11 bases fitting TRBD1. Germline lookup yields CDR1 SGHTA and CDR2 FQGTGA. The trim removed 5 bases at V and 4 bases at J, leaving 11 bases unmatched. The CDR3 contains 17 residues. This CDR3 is CASSPQDRGRNADTQYF. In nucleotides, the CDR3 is TGTGCCAGCAGCCCACAGGACAGGGGGCGCAACGCAGATACGCAGTATTTT.

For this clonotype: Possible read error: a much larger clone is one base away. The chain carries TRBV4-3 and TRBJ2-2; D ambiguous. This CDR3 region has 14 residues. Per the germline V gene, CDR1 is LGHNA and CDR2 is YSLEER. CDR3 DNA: TGCGTCAGCAGCCAAGATCCGTGGGCCGGGGAGCTGTTTTTT. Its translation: CVSSQDPWAGELFF.

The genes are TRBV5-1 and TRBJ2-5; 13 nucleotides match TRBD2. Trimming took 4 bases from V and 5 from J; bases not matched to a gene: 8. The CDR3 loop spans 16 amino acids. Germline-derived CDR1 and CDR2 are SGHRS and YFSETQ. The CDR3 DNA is TGCGCCAGCAGCGGCGGACTAGCGGGAGTAGTTGAGACCCAGTACTTC. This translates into CASSGGLAGVVETQYF.

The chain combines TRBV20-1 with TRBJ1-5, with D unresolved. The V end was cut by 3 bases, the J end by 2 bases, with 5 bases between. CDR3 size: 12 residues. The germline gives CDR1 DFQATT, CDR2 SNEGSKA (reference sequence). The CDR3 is CSASRGNQPQHF. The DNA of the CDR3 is TGCAGTGCTAGTCGGGGCAATCAGCCCCAGCATTTT.

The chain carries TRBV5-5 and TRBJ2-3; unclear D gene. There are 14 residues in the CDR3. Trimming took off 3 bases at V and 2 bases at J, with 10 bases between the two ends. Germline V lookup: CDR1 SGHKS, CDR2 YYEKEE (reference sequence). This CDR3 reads CASSSVIFTDTQYF. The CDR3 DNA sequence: TGTGCCAGCAGCTCAGTGATTTTCACAGATACGCAGTATTTT. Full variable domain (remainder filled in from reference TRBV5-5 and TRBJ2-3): DAGVTQSPTHLIKTRGQQVTLRCSPISGHKSVSWYQQVLGQGPQFIFQYYEKEERGRGNFPDRFSARQFPNYSSELNVNALLLGDSALYLCASSSVIFTDTQYFGPGTRLTVL.

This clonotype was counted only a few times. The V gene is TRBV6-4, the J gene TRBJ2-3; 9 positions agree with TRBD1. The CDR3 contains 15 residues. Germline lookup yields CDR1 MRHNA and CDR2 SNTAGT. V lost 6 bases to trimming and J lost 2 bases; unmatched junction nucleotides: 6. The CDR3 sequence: CASSRDRALTDTQYF. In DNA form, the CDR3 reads TGTGCCAGCAGCCGGGACAGGGCACTCACAGATACGCAGTATTTT.

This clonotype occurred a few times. The CDR3: CSATGPRSYEQYF. As DNA, the CDR3 is TGCAGTGCTACGGGACCCCGCTCCTACGAGCAGTACTTC. The rearrangement joins TRBV20-1 to TRBJ2-7; D assignment may be TRBD1 or TRBD2 (5 bases each). The V end was cut by 4 bases, the J end by 0 bases, with 10 bases between. The CDR3 sequence is 13 residues long. Per germline, CDR1 DFQATT and CDR2 SNEGSKA (reference sequence).

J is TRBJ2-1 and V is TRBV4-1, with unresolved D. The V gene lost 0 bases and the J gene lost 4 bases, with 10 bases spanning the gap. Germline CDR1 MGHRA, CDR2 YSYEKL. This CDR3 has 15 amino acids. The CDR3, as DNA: TGCGCCAGCAGCCAAGAAGGCATAGTTTACAATGAGCAGTTCTTC. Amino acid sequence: CASSQEGIVYNEQFF.

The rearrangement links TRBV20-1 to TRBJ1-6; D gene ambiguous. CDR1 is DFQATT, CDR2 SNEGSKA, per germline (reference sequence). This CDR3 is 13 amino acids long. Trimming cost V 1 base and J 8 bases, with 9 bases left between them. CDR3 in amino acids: CSARATGDSPLHF. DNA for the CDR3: TGCAGTGCTAGAGCTACCGGGGATTCACCCCTCCACTTT.

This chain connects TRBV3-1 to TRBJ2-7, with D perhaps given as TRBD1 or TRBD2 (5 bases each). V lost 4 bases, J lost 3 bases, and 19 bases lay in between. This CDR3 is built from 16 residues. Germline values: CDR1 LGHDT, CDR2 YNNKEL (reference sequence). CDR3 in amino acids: CASSLSPGRSNYEQYF. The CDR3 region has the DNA TGTGCCAGCAGCCTAAGCCCGGGACGCAGCAACTACGAGCAGTACTTC.

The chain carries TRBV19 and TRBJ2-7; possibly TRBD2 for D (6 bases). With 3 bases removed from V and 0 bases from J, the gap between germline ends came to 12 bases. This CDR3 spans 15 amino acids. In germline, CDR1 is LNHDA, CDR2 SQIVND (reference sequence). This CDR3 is CASSIGGVSSYEQYF. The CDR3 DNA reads TGTGCCAGTAGTATCGGCGGGGTCTCCTCCTACGAGCAGTACTTC.

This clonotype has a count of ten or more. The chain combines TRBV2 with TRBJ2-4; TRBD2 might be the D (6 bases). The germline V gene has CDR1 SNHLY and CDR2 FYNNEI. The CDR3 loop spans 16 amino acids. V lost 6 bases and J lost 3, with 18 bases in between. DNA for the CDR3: TGTGCCAGCAGAGTAGCGGAGTACGGGGTCAAAAACATTCAGTACTTC. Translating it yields CASRVAEYGVKNIQYF.

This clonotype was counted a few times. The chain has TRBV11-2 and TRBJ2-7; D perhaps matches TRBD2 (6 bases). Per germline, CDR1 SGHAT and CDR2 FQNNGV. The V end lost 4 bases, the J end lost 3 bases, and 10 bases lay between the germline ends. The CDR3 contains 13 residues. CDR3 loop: CASSSNSGYEQYF. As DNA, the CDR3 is TGTGCCAGCAGCTCAAATAGCGGCTACGAGCAGTACTTC.

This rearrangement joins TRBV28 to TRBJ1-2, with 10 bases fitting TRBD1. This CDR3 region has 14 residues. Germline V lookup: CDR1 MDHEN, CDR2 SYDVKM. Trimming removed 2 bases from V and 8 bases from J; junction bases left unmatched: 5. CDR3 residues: CASSLGTGVRGYTF. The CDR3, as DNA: TGTGCCAGCAGTTTAGGGACAGGGGTGCGAGGCTACACCTTC.

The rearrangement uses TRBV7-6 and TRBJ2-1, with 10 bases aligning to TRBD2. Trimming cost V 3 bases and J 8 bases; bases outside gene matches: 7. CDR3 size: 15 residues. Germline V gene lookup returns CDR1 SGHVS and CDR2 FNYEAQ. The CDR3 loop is CASSFGAGGSDEQFF. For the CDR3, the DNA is TGTGCCAGCAGCTTCGGAGCGGGAGGGTCAGATGAGCAGTTCTTC. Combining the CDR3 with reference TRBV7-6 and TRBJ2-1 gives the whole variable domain GAGVSQSPRYKVTKRGQDVALRCDPISGHVSLYWYRQALGQGPEFLTYFNYEAQQDKSGLPNDRFSAERPEGSISTLTIQRTEQRDSAMYRCASSFGAGGSDEQFFGPGTRLTVL.

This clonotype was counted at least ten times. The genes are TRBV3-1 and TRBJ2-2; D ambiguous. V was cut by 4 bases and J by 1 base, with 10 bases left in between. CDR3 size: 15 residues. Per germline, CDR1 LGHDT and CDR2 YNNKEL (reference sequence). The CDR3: CASSPNLQNTGELFF. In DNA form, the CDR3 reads TGTGCCAGCAGCCCGAATCTCCAGAACACCGGGGAGCTGTTTTTT.

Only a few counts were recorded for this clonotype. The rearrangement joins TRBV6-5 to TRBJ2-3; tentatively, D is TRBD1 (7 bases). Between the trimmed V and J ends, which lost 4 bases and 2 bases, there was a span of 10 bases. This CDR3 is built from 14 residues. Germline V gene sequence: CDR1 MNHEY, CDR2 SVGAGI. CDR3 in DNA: TGTGCCAGCAGTTCAGGGGGGTTCACAGATACGCAGTATTTT. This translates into CASSSGGFTDTQYF.

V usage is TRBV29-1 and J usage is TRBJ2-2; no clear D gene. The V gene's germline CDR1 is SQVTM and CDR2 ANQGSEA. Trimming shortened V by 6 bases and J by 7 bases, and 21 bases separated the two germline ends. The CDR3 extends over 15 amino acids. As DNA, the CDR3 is TGCAGCGTCCAGTTGCCCCGAGTTGGTAACGGGGAGCTGTTTTTT. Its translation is CSVQLPRVGNGELFF.

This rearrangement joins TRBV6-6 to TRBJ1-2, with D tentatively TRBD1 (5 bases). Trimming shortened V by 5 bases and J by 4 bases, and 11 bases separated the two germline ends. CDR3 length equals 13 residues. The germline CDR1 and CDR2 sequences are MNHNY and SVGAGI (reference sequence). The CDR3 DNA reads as TGTGCCAGCAGTGGACAAGGGTCCTATGGCTACACCTTC. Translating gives CASSGQGSYGYTF.

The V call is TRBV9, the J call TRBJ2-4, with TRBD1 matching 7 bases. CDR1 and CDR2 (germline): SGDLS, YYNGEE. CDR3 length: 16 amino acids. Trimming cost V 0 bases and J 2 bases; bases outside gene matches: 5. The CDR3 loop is CASSVAIQGPKNIQYF. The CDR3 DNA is TGTGCCAGCAGCGTAGCCATACAGGGGCCCAAAAACATTCAGTACTTC.

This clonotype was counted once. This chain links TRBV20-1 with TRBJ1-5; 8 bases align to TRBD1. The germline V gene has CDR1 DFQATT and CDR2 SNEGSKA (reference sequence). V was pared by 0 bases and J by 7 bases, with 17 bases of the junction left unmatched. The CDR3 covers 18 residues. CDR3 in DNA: TGCAGTGCTAGAGATTTCTTAACCGGACAGGGATTTAGGCAGCCCCAGCATTTT. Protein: CSARDFLTGQGFRQPQHF.

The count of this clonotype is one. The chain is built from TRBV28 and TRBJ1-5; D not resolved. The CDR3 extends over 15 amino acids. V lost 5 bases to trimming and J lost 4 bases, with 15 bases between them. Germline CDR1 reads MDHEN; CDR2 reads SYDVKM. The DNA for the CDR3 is TGTGCCAGCAGTACGCCGAGTCGCCGGAATCAGCCCCAGCATTTT. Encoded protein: CASSTPSRRNQPQHF. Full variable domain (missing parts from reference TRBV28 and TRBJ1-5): DVKVTQSSRYLVKRTGEKVFLECVQDMDHENMFWYRQDPGLGLRLIYFSYDVKMKEKGDIPEGYSVSREKKERFSLILESASTNQTSMYLCASSTPSRRNQPQHFGDGTRLSIL.